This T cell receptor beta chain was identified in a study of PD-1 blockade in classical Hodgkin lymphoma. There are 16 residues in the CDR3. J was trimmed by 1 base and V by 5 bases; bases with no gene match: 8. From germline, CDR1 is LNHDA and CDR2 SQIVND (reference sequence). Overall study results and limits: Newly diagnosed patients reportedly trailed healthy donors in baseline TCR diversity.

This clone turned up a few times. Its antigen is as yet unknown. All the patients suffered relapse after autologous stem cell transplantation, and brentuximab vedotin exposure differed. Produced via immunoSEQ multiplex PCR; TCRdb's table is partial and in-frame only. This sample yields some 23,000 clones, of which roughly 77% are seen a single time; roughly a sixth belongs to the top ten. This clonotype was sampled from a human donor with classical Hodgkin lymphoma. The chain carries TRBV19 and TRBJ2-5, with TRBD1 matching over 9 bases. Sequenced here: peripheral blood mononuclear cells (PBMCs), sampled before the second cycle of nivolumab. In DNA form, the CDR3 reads TGTGCCAGTAGTCTCCAGGGACAGGGATCCCAAGAGACCCAGTACTTC. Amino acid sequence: CASSLQGQGSQETQYF.